These 29 T cell receptor beta chains originate from one sample sequenced in a study of T cell repertoires in cytomegalovirus infection. Using its own MiXCR run on the reads, TCRdb lists one record per CDR3 protein. The sample includes approximately 280,000 distinct CDR3 sequences, 22% of them seen just once. These receptors are not linked to any known antigen. The sample here was cultured PBMCs, taken from culture after CMV antigen stimulation. The source of these receptors is a human donor in good health (CMV status not recorded). Some clones in this sample may be carry-over from other donors' samples.

This clonotype turned up a few times. V and J are TRBV5-1 and TRBJ2-5; 7 bases match TRBD2. Germline values: CDR1 SGHRS, CDR2 YFSETQ. CDR3 length: 14 amino acids. The V and J ends lost 1 base and 5 bases, in that order; junction bases with no gene match: 5. The CDR3 region is CASSLSGVAETQYF. In nucleotides, the CDR3 is TGCGCCAGCAGCTTGAGCGGGGTGGCGGAGACCCAGTACTTC.

Only a few counts were recorded for this clonotype. V usage is TRBV28 and J usage is TRBJ2-1, with D unclear. V was clipped by 1 base and J by 8 bases, with 15 bases between them. CDR1 is MDHEN, CDR2 SYDVKM, per germline. The CDR3 sequence is 15 residues long. The DNA for the CDR3 is TGTGCCAGCAGTTTATTTGGAAGACTTGGCGATGAGCAGTTCTTC. Encoded protein: CASSLFGRLGDEQFF.

The chain couples TRBV12-3 or TRBV12-4 to TRBJ1-5; tentative D call: TRBD1 (5 bases). The CDR3 length is 16 residues. The germline V and J ends were trimmed by 5 bases and 0 bases, with 14 bases remaining between them. CDR3 protein: CASSGTGGNSNQPQHF. CDR3 nucleotides: TGTGCCAGCAGTGGAACAGGTGGGAATAGCAATCAGCCCCAGCATTTT.

In this sample, this clonotype turned up once. A read error may be the cause here, since a much bigger clone is one base away. The rearrangement links TRBV7-6 to TRBJ2-6; either TRBD1 or TRBD2 may supply D (5 bases each). The CDR3 consists of 19 residues. Germline V gene data show CDR1 as SGHVS and CDR2 as FNYEAQ. CDR3 in DNA: TGTGCCAGCAGCTCAACCTTGGGAGCGGTCGTCTCTGGGGCCAACGTCCTGATTTTC. Translated: CASSSTLGAVVSGANVLIF. The full variable domain, its missing parts supplied by reference TRBV7-6 and TRBJ2-6, is GAGVSQSPRYKVTKRGQDVALRCDPISGHVSLYWYRQALGQGPEFLTYFNYEAQQDKSGLPNDRFSAERPEGSISTLTIQRTEQRDSAMYRCASSSTLGAVVSGANVLIFGAGSRLTVL.

This clonotype has just a few counts. The chain combines TRBV3-1 with TRBJ2-7, with 11 bases fitting TRBD2. Germline loops: CDR1 LGHDT, CDR2 YNNKEL (reference sequence). CDR3 length: 15 amino acids. The V and J ends lost 3 bases and 3 bases, in that order; junction bases with no gene match: 4. The DNA for the CDR3 is TGTGCCAGCAGCCAGGCCGGGACTAGCGGCTACGAGCAGTACTTC. Protein: CASSQAGTSGYEQYF.

This clonotype was seen a few times. This chain uses TRBV7-8 with TRBJ2-5; no reliable D call. Between the trimmed V and J ends, which lost 1 base and 5 bases, there was a span of 8 bases. CDR3 length: 13 residues. Germline CDR1 SGHVS, CDR2 FQNEAQ. For the CDR3, the DNA is TGTGCCAGCAGCTTAGTACGGACGGAGACCCAGTACTTC. It is translated as CASSLVRTETQYF.

This rearrangement joins TRBV12-3 or TRBV12-4 to TRBJ2-5; perhaps TRBD1 as D (5 bases). Trimming removed 3 bases at V and 5 bases at J, with 10 bases between. The CDR3 loop spans 13 amino acids. The CDR3 coding sequence is TGTGCCAGCAGTTTTGGGGCATCGGAGACCCAGTACTTC. It yields the protein CASSFGASETQYF.

The chain recombines TRBV7-2 with TRBJ2-2; TRBD2 agrees at 11 bases. The CDR3 covers 22 residues. The germline V gene has CDR1 SGHTA and CDR2 FQGNSA. J gave up 6 bases and V 5 bases, and 26 bases lay outside the gene matches. DNA of the CDR3: TGTGCCAGCAGCCCCACGCCGTGGGACAGTGGTACTAGCGGGGGATACGCCGGGGAGCTGTTTTTT. It yields the protein CASSPTPWDSGTSGGYAGELFF.

This clonotype was detected ten times or more. The chain carries TRBV4-3 and TRBJ2-1; TRBD2 aligns across 11 bases. There are 15 residues in the CDR3. The germline V gene has CDR1 LGHNA and CDR2 YSLEER. V lost 5 bases and J lost 8; bases outside the gene matches: 8. The DNA of the CDR3 is TGCGCCAGCAGCTTACTAGCGGGAGCGTCGTATGAGCAGTTCTTC. Translation gives CASSLLAGASYEQFF.

This chain links TRBV6-1 with TRBJ1-6, with TRBD1 matching 7 bases. The V gene end was trimmed by 7 bases and the J gene end by 3 bases; junction bases not matched to a gene: 6. CDR3 size: 15 residues. CDR1 is MNHNS, CDR2 SASEGT, per germline. The DNA for the CDR3 is TGTGCCAGCATTCTCGGGACAGACTATAATTCACCCCTCCACTTT. This translates into CASILGTDYNSPLHF.

Concerning this clonotype itself: Given a much more abundant clone one base away, this may be a read error. This chain joins TRBV19 and TRBJ2-3, with unresolved D. This CDR3 comprises 11 residues. The germline V and J ends were trimmed by 5 bases and 6 bases, with 6 bases remaining between them. The germline V gene encodes CDR1 LNHDA and CDR2 SQIVND (reference sequence). The CDR3 region is CASSLWDTQYF. The CDR3 nucleotides are TGTGCCAGTAGTCTTTGGGATACGCAGTATTTT.

This clonotype has a count of ten or more. This chain connects TRBV12-3 or TRBV12-4 to TRBJ1-5, with TRBD1 identical over 8 bases. V lost 0 bases, J lost 7 bases, and 5 bases stayed unmatched. CDR3 size: 15 residues. CDR3 in amino acids: CASSLATGARQPQHF. Written as DNA, the CDR3 is TGTGCCAGCAGTTTAGCGACAGGGGCTCGGCAGCCCCAGCATTTT.

The table lists this clonotype with many counts. As DNA, the CDR3 is TGTGCCAGCAGCTTACTAGCGGGAGAGTACTACGAGCAGTACTTC. This codes for CASSLLAGEYYEQYF. The chain employs TRBV7-2 and TRBJ2-7; TRBD2 agrees at 10 bases. The CDR3 has 15 amino acids. Germline lookup yields CDR1 SGHTA and CDR2 FQGNSA. The V and J ends lost 2 bases and 3 bases, in that order; junction bases with no gene match: 4.

A few counts support this clonotype. The genes are TRBV28 and TRBJ2-7, with 11 bases fitting TRBD2. CDR1 and CDR2 from the germline V gene are MDHEN and SYDVKM. CDR3 length: 18 residues. After removal of 5 bases from V and 2 bases from J, the junction contained 14 bases not matched to a gene. DNA for the CDR3: TGTGCCAGCAGTCTAGAACCGCCGGGACTAGCGGTTACCTACGAGCAGTACTTC. Translation gives CASSLEPPGLAVTYEQYF. Variable domain in full (rest from reference TRBV28 and TRBJ2-7): DVKVTQSSRYLVKRTGEKVFLECVQDMDHENMFWYRQDPGLGLRLIYFSYDVKMKEKGDIPEGYSVSREKKERFSLILESASTNQTSMYLCASSLEPPGLAVTYEQYFGPGTRLTVT.

The gene calls are TRBV7-8 and TRBJ1-2; no firm D call. V was shortened by 4 bases and J by 6 bases, with 15 bases between the two germline ends. In germline, CDR1 is SGHVS, CDR2 FQNEAQ. This CDR3 has 14 amino acids. The CDR3 bases are TGTGCCAGCAGCTGGGCGGTGGAGGCCGATGGCTACACCTTC. This gives the protein CASSWAVEADGYTF.

This clonotype was observed at least ten times. The V gene is TRBV19, the J gene TRBJ1-5, with TRBD1 as a possible D gene (5 bases). The V end lost 7 bases, the J end lost 0 bases, and 25 bases lay between the germline ends. CDR3 size: 19 residues. From germline, CDR1 is LNHDA and CDR2 SQIVND (reference sequence). For the CDR3, the DNA is TGTGCCAGTACGTATACGTCGCGGGGGTACGGAAATAGCAATCAGCCCCAGCATTTT. This gives the protein CASTYTSRGYGNSNQPQHF.

In DNA, the CDR3 is TGCAGTGCTAGAGTCGAGACTAGTTTGACATTGAGCTCCTACAATGAGCAGTTCTTC. This encodes CSARVETSLTLSSYNEQFF. The V and J genes are TRBV20-1 and TRBJ2-1, with a possible D match to TRBD2 (6 bases). V lost 1 base, J lost 0 bases, and 22 bases lay in between. This CDR3 is built from 19 residues. Germline loops: CDR1 DFQATT, CDR2 SNEGSKA (reference sequence).

At least ten counts were recorded for this clonotype. This sequence joins TRBV6-1 and TRBJ2-1; 8 nucleotides line up with TRBD2. The trim removed 3 bases at V and 4 bases at J, leaving 11 bases unmatched. Germline values: CDR1 MNHNS, CDR2 SASEGT. The length of the CDR3 is 17 residues. The CDR3 sequence is CASSDTASGRNYNEQFF. In DNA, the CDR3 is TGTGCCAGCAGTGACACCGCGAGCGGGAGAAATTACAATGAGCAGTTCTTC.

The chain has TRBV7-9 and TRBJ2-5; 10 bases line up with TRBD2. CDR3 length: 15 residues. Germline V gene sequence: CDR1 SEHNR, CDR2 FQNEAQ (reference sequence). With 4 bases clipped from V and 4 bases from J, the junction kept 6 bases outside the gene matches. The chain's CDR3 is CASSSLAGAGETQYF. In DNA form, the CDR3 reads TGTGCCAGCAGCTCCCTAGCGGGAGCGGGAGAGACCCAGTACTTC.

The V call is TRBV7-6, the J call TRBJ1-1; weak D call: TRBD1 (6 bases). From germline, CDR1 is SGHVS and CDR2 FNYEAQ. Trimming took 1 base from V and 3 from J, leaving 9 bases between them. This CDR3 has 14 amino acids. CDR3 coding DNA: TGTGCCAGCAGCTTAGACAGGGTTCACACTGAAGCTTTCTTT. Translating it yields CASSLDRVHTEAFF.

This clonotype has a handful of counts. In DNA, the CDR3 is TGTGCCAGCAGCGTAGGGCCGGGACAGGGGAAAGAGACCCAGTACTTC. Translating it yields CASSVGPGQGKETQYF. The J gene is TRBJ2-5, the V gene TRBV9; 10 positions match TRBD1. This CDR3 comprises 16 residues. The V gene's germline CDR1 is SGDLS and CDR2 YYNGEE. V was pared by 0 bases and J by 3 bases, with 5 bases of the junction left unmatched. Full variable domain (missing parts from reference TRBV9 and TRBJ2-5): DSGVTQTPKHLITATGQRVTLRCSPRSGDLSVYWYQQSLDQGLQFLIQYYNGEERAKGNILERFSAQQFPDLHSELNLSSLELGDSALYFCASSVGPGQGKETQYFGPGTRLLVL.

This clonotype has ten or more counts. This rearrangement joins TRBV7-2 to TRBJ1-2, with TRBD1 matching 10 bases. The CDR3 loop spans 15 amino acids. J lost 7 bases, V lost 2 bases, and 7 bases had no gene match. Per the germline V gene, CDR1 is SGHTA and CDR2 is FQGNSA. CDR3 nucleotides: TGTGCCAGCAGCTTACCCGGACAGGGGGTCGCTGGCTACACCTTC. Translating it yields CASSLPGQGVAGYTF.

The CDR3 sequence is CASSYFSGTLSNQPQHF. The CDR3 DNA sequence: TGTGCCAGCAGTTACTTTTCCGGGACACTTAGCAATCAGCCCCAGCATTTT. The V call is TRBV6-6, the J call TRBJ1-5; tentative D call: TRBD1 (6 bases). CDR1 and CDR2 (germline): MNHNY, SVGAGI (reference sequence). The CDR3 runs to 17 residues. The V end lost 1 base, the J end lost 0 bases, and 13 bases lay between the germline ends.

The rearrangement links TRBV7-8 to TRBJ2-7; 7 bases line up with TRBD2. The germline gives CDR1 SGHVS, CDR2 FQNEAQ. The CDR3 runs to 17 residues. V lost 1 base and J lost 3; bases outside the gene matches: 12. CDR3 DNA sequence: TGTGCCAGCAGCTTAGGGTGGTCCCTAGCGGCCGGCTACGAGCAGTACTTC. The encoded protein is CASSLGWSLAAGYEQYF.

This sequence joins TRBV7-9 and TRBJ1-1, with D hard to call. V dropped 5 bases and J dropped 5 bases, with 9 bases sitting between them. The CDR3 length is 12 residues. Germline CDR1 and CDR2: SEHNR and FQNEAQ (reference sequence). This CDR3 reads CASSSQWTEAFF. In nucleotides, the CDR3 is TGTGCCAGCAGCAGCCAGTGGACTGAAGCTTTCTTT.

The table lists this clonotype with a few counts. The rearrangement joins TRBV7-2 to TRBJ2-5, with 9 bases lining up with TRBD2. The CDR3 length is 13 residues. Germline lookup yields CDR1 SGHTA and CDR2 FQGNSA. Trimming took 6 bases from V and 3 from J; bases not matched to a gene: 2. The CDR3 sequence: CASRASGEETQYF. The CDR3 DNA follows: TGTGCCAGCAGAGCTAGCGGGGAAGAGACCCAGTACTTC.

The chain links TRBV19 to TRBJ1-1, with no clear D. This CDR3 spans 17 amino acids. Germline CDR1 and CDR2: LNHDA and SQIVND (reference sequence). Trimming stripped 2 bases from V and 4 bases from J, with 20 bases between. The chain's CDR3 is CASSIMDGVRMGTEAFF. CDR3 nucleotides: TGTGCCAGTAGTATAATGGACGGTGTCCGGATGGGCACTGAAGCTTTCTTT.

The CDR3 DNA sequence: TGTGCCAGCAGCGAACAGGGTGTGGGCACTGAAGCTTTCTTT. Residues: CASSEQGVGTEAFF. The rearrangement joins TRBV7-9 to TRBJ1-1, with D maybe TRBD1 (6 bases). The CDR3 loop spans 14 amino acids. CDR1 and CDR2 from the germline V gene are SEHNR and FQNEAQ (reference sequence). With 5 bases removed from V and 4 bases from J, the gap between germline ends came to 14 bases.

This clonotype turned up a few times. This chain links TRBV12-3 or TRBV12-4 with TRBJ1-5; 7 bases line up with TRBD1. Trimming removed 5 bases from V and 6 bases from J; junction bases left unmatched: 10. This CDR3 has 15 amino acids. In DNA, the CDR3 is TGTGCCAGCAGTCCATCTAAGGGGGCAGGTCAGCCCCAGCATTTT. Amino acids: CASSPSKGAGQPQHF.